This TCR beta chain comes out of a study of primary melanoma T cells and metastatic recurrence. Only in-frame clones appear in the TCRdb table, and some are missing; sequencing was by immunoSEQ multiplex PCR. Of roughly 1,500 clones listed, over 80% are singletons. Trimming removed 3 bases from V and 3 bases from J, with 14 bases in between. CDR1 is SSHAT and CDR2 is FNYEAQ in the germline V gene (reference sequence). This CDR3 region has 16 residues. This sequence originates from a human donor with melanoma. The chain couples TRBV7-7 to TRBJ2-2; D is perhaps TRBD2 (7 bases). Sequencing input: melanoma tumor tissue. The CDR3 is CASSFRGRGYTGELFF. CDR3 nucleotides: TGTGCCAGCAGCTTTCGTGGGAGGGGGTACACCGGGGAGCTGTTTTTT.